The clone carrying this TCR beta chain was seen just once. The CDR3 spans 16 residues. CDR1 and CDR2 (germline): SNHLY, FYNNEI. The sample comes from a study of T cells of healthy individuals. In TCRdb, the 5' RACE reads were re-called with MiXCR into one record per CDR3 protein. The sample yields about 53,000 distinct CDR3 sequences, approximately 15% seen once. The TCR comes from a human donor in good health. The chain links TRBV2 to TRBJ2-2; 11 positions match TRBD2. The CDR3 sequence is CVTQRGTSGRTGELFF. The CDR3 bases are TGTGTCACCCAAAGGGGAACTAGCGGGAGAACCGGGGAGCTGTTTTTT.